The rows below give T cell receptor beta chains drawn from one sample of a study of blood T cells in healthy people across ages. TCRdb itself ran the 5' RACE reads through MiXCR, one entry per CDR3 protein. This sample carries about 760,000 distinct CDR3 sequences, 25% of them seen once, and the ten largest clones take just under 9.5%. These data were also reused for a study on T cells of mothers and their children.

Source material: blood. These receptors were taken from a boy aged 5-17 years in good health. The CDR3 runs from the conserved cysteine through the conserved F or W. The D gene is left open where the match is weak. The size entry is marked missing in some rows and otherwise reads once, few, many or a size class.

d_call: -; v_call: TRBV7-2; j_call: TRBJ1-6; clone_size: -; cdr3_nt: TGTGCCAGCACCCCGGGGGTACCTTCACCCCTCCACTTT; cdr3_aa: CASTPGVPSPLHF
d_call: TRBD2; v_call: TRBV7-9; j_call: TRBJ2-3; clone_size: few; cdr3_nt: TGTGCCAGCAGCCTCCCTATGGCGGGAGGGCCTTTGACAGATACGCAGTATTTT; cdr3_aa: CASSLPMAGGPLTDTQYF
d_call: -; v_call: TRBV4-2; j_call: TRBJ2-3; clone_size: few; cdr3_nt: TGTGCCAGCAGCCAAGATTCCCCGGGGATGAGCACAGATACGCAGTATTTT; cdr3_aa: CASSQDSPGMSTDTQYF
d_call: TRBD1; v_call: TRBV2; j_call: TRBJ1-1; clone_size: -; cdr3_nt: TGTGCCAGCAGTGAGGACAGGGGGCGTAATGAAGCTTTCTTT; cdr3_aa: CASSEDRGRNEAFF
d_call: -; v_call: TRBV6-1; j_call: TRBJ1-2; clone_size: few; cdr3_nt: TGTGCCAGCACCGAAAGGAACGTCTATGGCTACACCTTC; cdr3_aa: CASTERNVYGYTF
d_call: -; v_call: TRBV12-3/TRBV12-4; j_call: TRBJ1-3; clone_size: -; cdr3_nt: TGTGCCAGCAGCAGACCGGGAAACACCATATATTTT; cdr3_aa: CASSRPGNTIYF
d_call: -; v_call: TRBV6-5; j_call: TRBJ2-3; clone_size: -; cdr3_nt: TGTGCCACTCAGGCGGTGGGAGATACGCAGTATTTT; cdr3_aa: CATQAVGDTQYF
d_call: -; v_call: TRBV7-2; j_call: TRBJ2-5; clone_size: -; cdr3_nt: TGTGCCAGCAGCTCTGCAGCAGGGGCCCAAGAGACCCAGTACTTC; cdr3_aa: CASSSAAGAQETQYF
d_call: TRBD2; v_call: TRBV7-3; j_call: TRBJ2-5; clone_size: -; cdr3_nt: TGTGCCAGCAGCTCCGCGGGTAGCGGGATAGAGACCCAGCACTTC; cdr3_aa: CASSSAGSGIETQHF
d_call: TRBD2; v_call: TRBV5-1; j_call: TRBJ2-1; clone_size: -; cdr3_nt: TGCGCCAGCAGCTGGGGACTAGCGGGAGGGGATGAGCAGTTCTTC; cdr3_aa: CASSWGLAGGDEQFF
d_call: -; v_call: TRBV6-5; j_call: TRBJ2-1; clone_size: few; cdr3_nt: TGTGCCAGCTTCCTGACTGGCGGGTCCTCTGAGCAGTTCTTC; cdr3_aa: CASFLTGGSSEQFF
d_call: TRBD1; v_call: TRBV9; j_call: TRBJ2-2; clone_size: -; cdr3_nt: TGTGCCAGCAGCGTAGAACGACAGGGGAGGAACACCGGGGAGCTGTTTTTT; cdr3_aa: CASSVERQGRNTGELFF
d_call: TRBD1; v_call: TRBV13; j_call: TRBJ1-4; clone_size: -; cdr3_nt: TGTGCCAGCAGCTTAGAATCAGGGGGCCGTGAAAAACTGTTTTTT; cdr3_aa: CASSLESGGREKLFF
d_call: TRBD1; v_call: TRBV9; j_call: TRBJ2-7; clone_size: few; cdr3_nt: TGTGCCAGCAGCGGGAACCGGGACAGGGGGAGTAGCTACGAGCAGTACTTC; cdr3_aa: CASSGNRDRGSSYEQYF
d_call: TRBD1; v_call: TRBV28; j_call: TRBJ2-4; clone_size: few; cdr3_nt: TGTGCCAGCAGTTTACATGCTTGGGACAGCTTAGCCAAAAACATTCAGTACTTC; cdr3_aa: CASSLHAWDSLAKNIQYF
d_call: -; v_call: TRBV7-3; j_call: TRBJ2-6; clone_size: -; cdr3_nt: TGTGCCAGCAGCCTGCAGGGATCACGCCGGTCTGGGGCCAACGTCCTGACTTTC; cdr3_aa: CASSLQGSRRSGANVLTF